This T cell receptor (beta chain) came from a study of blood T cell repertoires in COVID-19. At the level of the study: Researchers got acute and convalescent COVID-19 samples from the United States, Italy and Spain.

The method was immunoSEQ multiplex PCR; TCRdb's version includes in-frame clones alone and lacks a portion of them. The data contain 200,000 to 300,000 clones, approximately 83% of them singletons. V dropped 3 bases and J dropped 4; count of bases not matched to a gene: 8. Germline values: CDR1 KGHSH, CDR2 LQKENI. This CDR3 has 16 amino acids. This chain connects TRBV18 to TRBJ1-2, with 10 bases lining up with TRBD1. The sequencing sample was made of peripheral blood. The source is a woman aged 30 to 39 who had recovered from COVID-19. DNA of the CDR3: TGTGCCAGCTCACCGGTTTCCGGGACAGGGGTCTATGGCTACACCTTC. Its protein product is CASSPVSGTGVYGYTF.